The 31 T cell receptor beta chains listed next were all sequenced from one sample in a study of cytomegalovirus exposure and HLA in healthy donors. PCR employed 60 Vbeta and 13 Jbeta primers. Clones were sequenced by immunoSEQ multiplex PCR, and TCRdb holds only the in-frame ones, with some missing. This listing includes about 51,000 clones. The sample taken for sequencing was PBMCs. The receptors shown here come from a man aged 40-49 years in good health and CMV-seropositive.

V and J are TRBV4-1 and TRBJ1-2; TRBD1 is a possible D gene (6 bases). CDR1 is MGHRA, CDR2 YSYEKL, per germline. The CDR3 totals 15 residues. Between the trimmed V and J ends, which lost 0 bases and 5 bases, there was a span of 13 bases. The CDR3 DNA follows: TGCGCCAGCAGCCAAGATGGCAGGGGTTGGTATGGCTACACCTTC. Translated, it gives CASSQDGRGWYGYTF.

V is TRBV6-5 and J is TRBJ1-1; tentative D call: TRBD1 (5 bases). Germline CDR1 MNHEY, CDR2 SVGAGI. With 5 bases removed from V and 3 bases from J, the gap between germline ends came to 13 bases. The CDR3 has 14 amino acids. CDR3 in amino acids: CASSLQGGDTEAFF. The CDR3 DNA sequence: TGTGCCAGCAGTCTCCAGGGCGGGGACACTGAAGCTTTCTTT.

The chain couples TRBV11-1 to TRBJ1-3; no clear D gene. The CDR3 extends over 13 amino acids. The V gene lost 1 base and the J gene lost 3 bases, with 4 bases spanning the gap. CDR1 SGHAT and CDR2 FQDESV come from the germline V gene (reference sequence). In DNA, the CDR3 is TGTGCCAGCAGCTTAGTCCGTGGAAACACCATATATTTT. It specifies CASSLVRGNTIYF.

The CDR3 region has the DNA TGTGCCAGCAGTTACTCGAAGGCAGGGGACGGAAACACCATATATTTT. Translated: CASSYSKAGDGNTIYF. This chain connects TRBV6-5 to TRBJ1-3; D is perhaps TRBD1 (6 bases). V lost 0 bases and J lost 4, with 13 bases in between. This CDR3 is 16 amino acids long. Germline assignment: CDR1 MNHEY and CDR2 SVGAGI.

Here the CDR3 DNA reads TGTGCCAGCAACCAGGGGGACACAGATACGCAGTATTTT. Translated: CASNQGDTDTQYF. The chain employs TRBV6-5 and TRBJ2-3; 7 positions match TRBD1. This CDR3 has 13 amino acids. V was clipped by 7 bases and J by 2 bases; unmatched bases: 3. CDR1 MNHEY and CDR2 SVGAGI come from the germline V gene.

This sequence joins TRBV5-1 and TRBJ1-3, with D hard to call. Trimming cost V 0 bases and J 6 bases, with 10 bases left between them. From germline, CDR1 is SGHRS and CDR2 YFSETQ. This CDR3 has 14 amino acids. The DNA for the CDR3 is TGCGCCAGCAGCTTGGACAGCCTTTCAAACACCATATATTTT. Translation: CASSLDSLSNTIYF.

CDR3 DNA: TGTGCCAGCAGTTCGACTCTTGAGACCCAGTACTTC. Amino acids: CASSSTLETQYF. The rearrangement joins TRBV27 to TRBJ2-5; D is unclear. CDR3 size: 12 residues. CDR1 is MNHEY and CDR2 is SMNVEV in the germline V gene (reference sequence). Deletions cut 4 bases from V and 5 bases from J, with 8 bases between.

The V and J genes are TRBV11-2 and TRBJ2-5; no firm D call. The CDR3 extends over 14 amino acids. Germline values: CDR1 SGHAT, CDR2 FQNNGV. V was pared by 2 bases and J by 5 bases, with 12 bases between. The DNA of the CDR3 is TGTGCCAGCAGCTTAACTCTCTACGGGGAGACCCAGTACTTC. This encodes CASSLTLYGETQYF. Looking up the rest from reference TRBV11-2 and TRBJ2-5 gives the full variable domain: EAGVAQSPRYKIIEKRQSVAFWCNPISGHATLYWYQQILGQGPKLLIQFQNNGVVDDSQLPKDRFSAERLKGVDSTLKIQPAKLEDSAVYLCASSLTLYGETQYFGPGTRLLVL.

This sequence joins TRBV6-5 and TRBJ2-7; the match to TRBD2 covers 7 bases. Looked up from germline, CDR1 is MNHEY and CDR2 is SVGAGI. Trimming took 4 bases from V and 4 from J; bases not matched to a gene: 10. The CDR3 totals 15 residues. This CDR3 reads CASSSVAAGVYEQYF. DNA of the CDR3: TGTGCCAGCAGTTCGGTAGCGGCGGGGGTTTACGAGCAGTACTTC.

V usage is TRBV9 and J usage is TRBJ1-6; maybe TRBD1 (6 bases). This CDR3 region has 15 residues. Trimming shortened V by 1 base and J by 9 bases, and 14 bases separated the two germline ends. CDR1 is SGDLS, CDR2 YYNGEE, per germline. The CDR3 protein is CASSVNPGVGSPLHF. The CDR3, as DNA: TGTGCCAGCAGCGTAAATCCAGGGGTGGGTTCACCCCTCCACTTT.

The chain employs TRBV6-5 and TRBJ1-4; the D is unclear. The CDR3 has 15 amino acids. CDR1 and CDR2 from the germline V gene are MNHEY and SVGAGI. V dropped 2 bases and J dropped 1 base, with 8 bases sitting between them. The CDR3 DNA reads as TGTGCCAGCAGTTACCTCCGCGGAACTAATGAAAAACTGTTTTTT. This gives the protein CASSYLRGTNEKLFF.

CDR3 protein: CASSEEGGGPYEQYF. As DNA, the CDR3 is TGTGCCAGCAGTGAAGAAGGGGGGGGCCCCTACGAGCAGTACTTC. The chain carries TRBV6-1 and TRBJ2-7, with a possible D match to TRBD2 (7 bases). The V end lost 1 base, the J end lost 2 bases, and 12 bases lay between the germline ends. Germline V gene lookup returns CDR1 MNHNS and CDR2 SASEGT. This CDR3 is built from 15 residues.

V and J are TRBV28 and TRBJ2-7; 12 bases agree with TRBD2. CDR3 length equals 19 residues. With V trimmed by 5 bases and J by 2 bases, 16 bases remained unmatched. Germline V gene data show CDR1 as MDHEN and CDR2 as SYDVKM. For the CDR3, the DNA is TGTGCCAGCAGTCTCTCGTCGTCAGCGGGACTAGCGGGTACCTACGAGCAGTACTTC. Translating gives CASSLSSSAGLAGTYEQYF.

The chain combines TRBV2 with TRBJ1-4; D uncertain. Germline V gene lookup returns CDR1 SNHLY and CDR2 FYNNEI. V was cut by 7 bases and J by 7 bases, with 19 bases left in between. This CDR3 is built from 15 residues. CDR3 amino acids: CASTTSGQVGEKLFF. The CDR3 DNA is TGTGCCAGCACTACAAGTGGGCAAGTTGGTGAAAAACTGTTTTTT.

This rearrangement joins TRBV6-6 to TRBJ2-5; possibly TRBD1 for D (5 bases). The germline V gene encodes CDR1 MNHNY and CDR2 SVGAGI (reference sequence). Trimming pared 0 bases from V and 2 bases from J, leaving 7 bases between. The CDR3 has 14 residues. CDR3 nucleotides: TGTGCCAGCAGTTACTCGACAGCACAAGAGACCCAGTACTTC. Translated, it gives CASSYSTAQETQYF.

The chain recombines TRBV7-2 with TRBJ1-5, with a tentative D call TRBD1 (5 bases). The CDR3 spans 15 residues. V lost 5 bases, J lost 6 bases, and 17 bases lay in between. In germline, CDR1 is SGHTA, CDR2 FQGNSA. The CDR3 protein is CASSPLGVLSQPQHF. The CDR3 DNA follows: TGTGCCAGCAGCCCCTTAGGGGTGCTAAGTCAGCCCCAGCATTTT. The full variable domain, in which reference TRBV7-2 and TRBJ1-5 provide the parts outside the CDR3, is GAGVSQSPSNKVTEKGKDVELRCDPISGHTALYWYRQSLGQGLEFLIYFQGNSAPDKSGLPSDRFSAERTGGSVSTLTIQRTQQEDSAVYLCASSPLGVLSQPQHFGDGTRLSIL.

V usage is TRBV19 and J usage is TRBJ2-2, with TRBD2 as a possible D gene (6 bases). CDR1 and CDR2 from the germline V gene are LNHDA and SQIVND (reference sequence). V dropped 7 bases and J dropped 8 bases, with 14 bases sitting between them. This CDR3 region has 13 residues. CDR3 residues: CASMGLLGGELFF. DNA of the CDR3: TGTGCCAGTATGGGACTGCTTGGTGGGGAGCTGTTTTTT.

This chain uses TRBV30 with TRBJ2-1; TRBD2 matches at 7 bases. This CDR3 has 15 amino acids. V was pared by 2 bases and J by 5 bases, with 9 bases of the junction left unmatched. Germline assignment: CDR1 GTSNPN and CDR2 SVGIG (reference sequence). The CDR3 reads CAWSTLRGSDNEQFF. The CDR3 bases are TGTGCCTGGAGTACCCTACGCGGGAGCGACAATGAGCAGTTCTTC.

The V call is TRBV28, the J call TRBJ1-5; 10 nucleotides line up with TRBD1. This CDR3 comprises 17 residues. J was trimmed by 5 bases and V by 5 bases; bases with no gene match: 12. CDR1 is MDHEN and CDR2 is SYDVKM in the germline V gene. CDR3 nucleotide sequence: TGTGCCAGCAGTAACCCCAGACAGGGGGCTAGTGATCAGCCCCAGCATTTT. It is translated as CASSNPRQGASDQPQHF. The variable domain in full, with the rest retrieved from reference TRBV28 and TRBJ1-5, is DVKVTQSSRYLVKRTGEKVFLECVQDMDHENMFWYRQDPGLGLRLIYFSYDVKMKEKGDIPEGYSVSREKKERFSLILESASTNQTSMYLCASSNPRQGASDQPQHFGDGTRLSIL.

The chain employs TRBV7-6 and TRBJ2-7, with TRBD2 matching 7 bases. After removal of 1 base from V and 6 bases from J, the junction contained 6 bases not matched to a gene. This CDR3 contains 14 residues. Germline loops: CDR1 SGHVS, CDR2 FNYEAQ. The CDR3 coding sequence is TGTGCCAGCAGCTTAGGGGACTATTCTGGCGAGCAGTACTTC. Translation: CASSLGDYSGEQYF.

The V call is TRBV6-1, the J call TRBJ2-3; maybe TRBD1 (5 bases). The CDR3 runs to 15 residues. The germline CDR1 and CDR2 sequences are MNHNS and SASEGT. V lost 2 bases and J lost 4, with 13 bases in between. The CDR3 region is CASSEFKRGADTQYF. CDR3 coding DNA: TGTGCCAGCAGTGAATTTAAAAGGGGCGCAGATACGCAGTATTTT.

The chain joins TRBV2 to TRBJ1-5; tentatively, D is TRBD1 (5 bases). Between the trimmed V and J ends, which lost 8 bases and 7 bases, there was a span of 21 bases. Germline CDR1 SNHLY, CDR2 FYNNEI. The CDR3 totals 15 residues. CDR3 region: CASGAKTASRQPQHF. The DNA for the CDR3 is TGTGCCAGCGGGGCGAAGACAGCCTCAAGACAGCCCCAGCATTTT.

The gene calls are TRBV5-4 and TRBJ2-2; 9 nucleotides match TRBD2. Germline values: CDR1 SGHNT, CDR2 YYREEE (reference sequence). V lost 7 bases, J lost 6 bases, and 10 bases stayed unmatched. The CDR3 spans 15 residues. The CDR3 DNA reads TGTGCCAGCCAAGGGGAAGCGGGGGGCGCCGGGGAGCTGTTTTTT. It encodes CASQGEAGGAGELFF.

The chain couples TRBV18 to TRBJ1-1; D is unresolved. Germline CDR1 and CDR2: KGHSH and LQKENI. This CDR3 is built from 15 residues. Trimming removed 4 bases from V and 5 bases from J, with 17 bases in between. The CDR3 loop is CASSRGEGADTEAFF. The CDR3 DNA reads TGTGCCAGCTCACGGGGTGAGGGTGCTGATACTGAAGCTTTCTTT. Filled out from reference TRBV18 and TRBJ1-1, the complete variable domain reads NAGVMQNPRHLVRRRGQEARLRCSPMKGHSHVYWYRQLPEEGLKFMVYLQKENIIDESGMPKERFSAEFPKEGPSILRIQQVVRGDSAAYFCASSRGEGADTEAFFGQGTRLTVV.

V and J are TRBV12-5 and TRBJ1-2, with 8 bases lining up with TRBD1. CDR1 and CDR2 from the germline V gene are LGHNT and FRNRAP. The length of the CDR3 is 16 residues. The V gene end was trimmed by 0 bases and the J gene end by 1 base; junction bases not matched to a gene: 4. The CDR3 loop reads CASGLVQGDLNYGYTF. The DNA for the CDR3 is TGTGCTAGTGGTTTGGTACAGGGGGATCTTAACTATGGCTACACCTTC.

The chain employs TRBV6-4 and TRBJ1-1, with TRBD1 matching 8 bases. Germline CDR1 MRHNA, CDR2 SNTAGT. Losses at the gene ends were 4 bases for V and 4 bases for J; bases not matched to a gene: 8. CDR3 length: 15 residues. The chain's CDR3 is CASSVGQGGSTEAFF. DNA for the CDR3: TGTGCCAGCAGTGTTGGACAGGGAGGAAGCACTGAAGCTTTCTTT.

The CDR3 loop reads CASSKGTANTEAFF. DNA for the CDR3: TGTGCCAGCAGTAAAGGGACAGCGAACACTGAAGCTTTCTTT. This sequence joins TRBV6-6 and TRBJ1-1; 7 positions match TRBD1. V trimming: 5 bases; J trimming: 1 base; junction bases outside the gene matches: 4. CDR3 length: 14 amino acids. Germline-derived CDR1 and CDR2 are MNHNY and SVGAGI (reference sequence).

The gene calls are TRBV7-2 and TRBJ2-5; TRBD1 is a possible D gene (6 bases). This CDR3 region has 13 residues. Per the germline V gene, CDR1 is SGHTA and CDR2 is FQGNSA. Trimming stripped 11 bases from V and 5 bases from J, with 18 bases between. This CDR3 reads CAGGEVQGETQYF. The CDR3 region has the DNA TGTGCCGGGGGTGAGGTCCAGGGGGAGACCCAGTACTTC.

The gene calls are TRBV7-9 and TRBJ1-4; D uncertain. CDR3 length: 14 amino acids. With 4 bases removed from V and 7 bases from J, the gap between germline ends came to 13 bases. Germline V gene lookup returns CDR1 SEHNR and CDR2 FQNEAQ (reference sequence). The CDR3 DNA sequence: TGTGCCAGCAGCTCCGCGGGCGAGGTTGAAAAACTGTTTTTT. It specifies CASSSAGEVEKLFF.

The chain uses TRBV30 and TRBJ2-3, with D possibly being TRBD1 (5 bases). V lost 3 bases, J lost 2 bases, and 12 bases lay in between. Germline lookup yields CDR1 GTSNPN and CDR2 SVGIG (reference sequence). There are 14 residues in the CDR3. The CDR3 nucleotides read TGTGCCTGGAGGGGGATGACAGCCACAGATACGCAGTATTTT. Translated, it gives CAWRGMTATDTQYF.

The J gene is TRBJ2-5, the V gene TRBV30; D is possibly TRBD1 (6 bases). The CDR3 extends over 16 amino acids. Germline values: CDR1 GTSNPN, CDR2 SVGIG (reference sequence). V was pared by 1 base and J by 4 bases, with 19 bases between. The CDR3 nucleotides read TGTGCCTGGAGTGCCCCCCGTCGGACAGTTTCAGAGACCCAGTACTTC. Protein sequence: CAWSAPRRTVSETQYF.